Presented here are 20 T cell receptor beta chains from one specimen sequenced in a study of shared clonotypes between healthy human individuals. Generated by immunoSEQ multiplex PCR, the TCRdb table keeps only in-frame clones and is missing some. The table has 2 million to 3 million clones, around nine tenths seen once. The sample comprised naive CD4+ T cells sorted from blood. Indicated subset: CD45RA+ positively selected. The receptors originated from a man in his late teens or twenties in good health.

The chain joins TRBV28 to TRBJ2-1, with 7 bases fitting TRBD2. V lost 6 bases to trimming and J lost 5 bases; unmatched junction nucleotides: 10. The V gene's germline CDR1 is MDHEN and CDR2 SYDVKM. The CDR3 is made up of 15 amino acids. The CDR3 here is CASSSGAGQDNEQFF. The CDR3 DNA reads as TGTGCCAGCAGCAGCGGGGCCGGCCAGGACAATGAGCAGTTCTTC.

The chain uses TRBV10-1 and TRBJ2-7; tentatively, D is TRBD1 or TRBD2 (5 bases each). V gave up 6 bases and J gave up 2 bases, with 14 bases separating them. The CDR3 covers 14 residues. From germline, CDR1 is WNHNN and CDR2 SYGVQD (reference sequence). CDR3 in amino acids: CASSSGTTTYEQYF. CDR3 DNA sequence: TGCGCCAGCAGCTCCGGGACGACAACCTACGAGCAGTACTTC.

CDR3 DNA: TGCGCCAGCAGCTTGTCCCGGGGGAACGGGGAGCTGTTTTTT. Translation gives CASSLSRGNGELFF. V and J are TRBV5-1 and TRBJ2-2, with D tentatively TRBD2 (6 bases). Trimming stripped 1 base from V and 7 bases from J, with 11 bases between. The germline V gene has CDR1 SGHRS and CDR2 YFSETQ. The CDR3 sequence is 14 residues long.

Note on this clone: Other nucleotide sequences in the sample specify the same CDR3. The chain carries TRBV9 and TRBJ2-7; 7 bases agree with TRBD1. Germline lookup yields CDR1 SGDLS and CDR2 YYNGEE. With V trimmed by 0 bases and J by 0 bases, 3 bases remained unmatched. This CDR3 contains 15 residues. The CDR3, as DNA: TGTGCCAGCAGCGTAGGTGGGACAGTCTCCTACGAGCAGTACTTC. It codes for CASSVGGTVSYEQYF.

This clone was seen once. The J gene is TRBJ2-2, the V gene TRBV2, with 7 bases lining up with TRBD1. The trim removed 1 base at V and 7 bases at J, leaving 6 bases unmatched. This CDR3 spans 15 amino acids. Germline assignment: CDR1 SNHLY and CDR2 FYNNEI. CDR3 in DNA: TGTGCCAGCAGTGAAGAAACAGGGGAGATCGGGGAGCTGTTTTTT. Translating it yields CASSEETGEIGELFF.

This clone was seen a handful of times. The same CDR3 also results from other DNA sequences found in this sample. The chain combines TRBV30 with TRBJ2-5; D not certain. V lost 0 bases and J lost 5, with 4 bases in between. The CDR3 has 11 amino acids. Germline V lookup: CDR1 GTSNPN, CDR2 SVGIG (reference sequence). DNA of the CDR3: TGTGCCTGGAGTGTACGGGAGACCCAGTACTTC. It encodes CAWSVRETQYF. Supplemented by reference TRBV30 and TRBJ2-5, the full variable domain reads SQTIHQWPATLVQPVGSPLSLECTVEGTSNPNLYWYRQAAGRGLQLLFYSVGIGQISSEVPQNLSASRPQDRQFILSSKKLLLSDSGFYLCAWSVRETQYFGPGTRLLVL.

This clone occurred once. This rearrangement joins TRBV19 to TRBJ2-7, with 8 bases that match TRBD1. Trimming at V came to 4 bases and at J to 6 bases, leaving 2 bases not matched to a gene. The germline gives CDR1 LNHDA, CDR2 SQIVND (reference sequence). The CDR3 length is 12 residues. In DNA, the CDR3 is TGTGCCAGTAGTACAGGGGGCGGCGAGCAGTACTTC. Translated: CASSTGGGEQYF. The complete variable domain, with remaining parts taken from reference TRBV19 and TRBJ2-7, reads DGGITQSPKYLFRKEGQNVTLSCEQNLNHDAMYWYRQDPGQGLRLIYYSQIVNDFQKGDIAEGYSVSREKKESFPLTVTSAQKNPTAFYLCASSTGGGEQYFGPGTRLTVT.

The chain is built from TRBV5-1 and TRBJ2-3, with D maybe TRBD2 (5 bases). Germline V gene data show CDR1 as SGHRS and CDR2 as YFSETQ. The length of the CDR3 is 14 residues. V lost 4 bases and J 3 bases, leaving 12 bases between the germline ends. The CDR3 region is CASSGGRVTDTQYF. The CDR3 nucleotides read TGCGCCAGCAGCGGTGGGCGGGTAACAGATACGCAGTATTTT.

The J gene is TRBJ2-1, the V gene TRBV10-3, with 8 positions matching TRBD2. Germline V gene sequence: CDR1 ENHRY, CDR2 SYGVKD. CDR3 length: 14 residues. V dropped 4 bases and J dropped 8; count of bases not matched to a gene: 7. For the CDR3, the DNA is TGTGCCATCAGTGTTGGAGCGGGAGAGGATGAGCAGTTCTTC. It yields the protein CAISVGAGEDEQFF.

V is TRBV10-3 and J is TRBJ1-4; D unresolved. Germline assignment: CDR1 ENHRY and CDR2 SYGVKD. V dropped 6 bases and J dropped 8 bases, with 19 bases sitting between them. The CDR3 extends over 15 amino acids. The DNA for the CDR3 is TGTGCCATCAGCCACTCGAACGCTTTGGGGGAAAAACTGTTTTTT. This codes for CAISHSNALGEKLFF.

V gene TRBV21-1 combines with J gene TRBJ1-5. TRBV21-1 is listed as a pseudogene. The CDR3 length is 17 residues. For the CDR3, the DNA is TGTGCCAGCAGCACCCGCGTTCTGCCGGAGGGGAATCAGCCCCAGCATTTT. Its translation is CASSTRVLPEGNQPQHF.

The CDR3 sequence: CASSLEGGARLEKLFF. The DNA of the CDR3 is TGTGCCAGCAGCTTAGAGGGGGGGGCCCGGTTGGAAAAACTGTTTTTT. The chain has TRBV7-8 and TRBJ1-4; perhaps TRBD1 as D (6 bases). The CDR3 loop spans 16 amino acids. The germline gives CDR1 SGHVS, CDR2 FQNEAQ. The V end was cut by 1 base, the J end by 8 bases, with 17 bases between. Full variable domain (missing parts from reference TRBV7-8 and TRBJ1-4): GAGVSQSPRYKVAKRGQDVALRCDPISGHVSLFWYQQALGQGPEFLTYFQNEAQLDKSGLPSDRFFAERPEGSVSTLKIQRTQQEDSAVYLCASSLEGGARLEKLFFGSGTQLSVL.

Points on this clone: Additional DNA sequences in this sample encode the identical CDR3. V gene TRBV5-1 combines with J gene TRBJ2-5; 9 bases align to TRBD1. The CDR3 is 15 residues long. Unmatched junction bases numbered 5, after V lost 0 bases and J lost 5 bases. CDR1 is SGHRS, CDR2 YFSETQ, per germline. The CDR3 spells CASSLGTGAGETQYF. The DNA for the CDR3 is TGCGCCAGCAGCTTGGGGACAGGGGCGGGCGAGACCCAGTACTTC.

This clone appeared a few times. The chain uses TRBV28 and TRBJ1-1; D is unresolved. V lost 3 bases to trimming and J lost 4 bases, with 0 bases between them. The CDR3 covers 10 residues. CDR1 MDHEN and CDR2 SYDVKM come from the germline V gene. The CDR3 loop reads CASSFTEAFF. CDR3 bases: TGTGCCAGCAGTTTCACTGAAGCTTTCTTT.

V usage is TRBV7-9 and J usage is TRBJ1-2; TRBD1 might be the D (6 bases). The CDR3 loop spans 16 amino acids. V was clipped by 4 bases and J by 3 bases, with 18 bases between them. From germline, CDR1 is SEHNR and CDR2 FQNEAQ (reference sequence). The CDR3 loop is CASSSWDTTNYYGYTF. In nucleotides, the CDR3 is TGTGCCAGCAGCTCCTGGGACACAACAAACTACTATGGCTACACCTTC.

The V and J genes are TRBV6-1 and TRBJ1-2; D gene ambiguous. The V end lost 5 bases, the J end lost 5 bases, and 12 bases lay between the germline ends. The CDR3 runs to 13 residues. Germline V gives CDR1 MNHNS, CDR2 SASEGT. The CDR3 here is CASSPPDLYGYTF. Here the CDR3 DNA reads TGTGCCAGCAGTCCCCCGGATTTGTATGGCTACACCTTC.

This chain connects TRBV7-2 to TRBJ2-3; 12 bases match TRBD2. CDR3 size: 16 residues. After removal of 2 bases from V and 6 bases from J, the junction contained 6 bases not matched to a gene. Germline V gene lookup returns CDR1 SGHTA and CDR2 FQGNSA. The CDR3, as DNA: TGTGCCAGCAGCTTAATGGGGACTAGCGGGCGGGATACGCAGTATTTT. Protein: CASSLMGTSGRDTQYF.

V and J are TRBV5-1 and TRBJ2-7; perhaps TRBD1 as D (5 bases). Looked up from germline, CDR1 is SGHRS and CDR2 is YFSETQ. The V end was cut by 0 bases, the J end by 2 bases, with 9 bases between. The CDR3 length is 14 residues. CDR3 bases: TGCGCCAGCAGCTTGGTGACAGAGCCCTACGAGCAGTACTTC. Protein: CASSLVTEPYEQYF.

Here the CDR3 reads CASSVTGINYEQYF. In DNA, the CDR3 is TGTGCCAGCAGCGTAACAGGGATCAACTACGAGCAGTACTTC. The genes are TRBV7-8 and TRBJ2-7; maybe TRBD1 (6 bases). V dropped 5 bases and J dropped 3 bases, with 14 bases sitting between them. There are 14 residues in the CDR3. CDR1 SGHVS and CDR2 FQNEAQ come from the germline V gene. Variable domain in full (rest from reference TRBV7-8 and TRBJ2-7): GAGVSQSPRYKVAKRGQDVALRCDPISGHVSLFWYQQALGQGPEFLTYFQNEAQLDKSGLPSDRFFAERPEGSVSTLKIQRTQQEDSAVYLCASSVTGINYEQYFGPGTRLTVT.

J is TRBJ2-2 and V is TRBV29-1; D gene ambiguous. CDR3 length: 14 residues. The ends were cut back, 4 bases at V and 0 bases at J, with 9 bases in the middle. Germline CDR1 is SQVTM and CDR2 is ANQGSEA. The CDR3 nucleotides are TGCAGCGTTGCACCCTTGACGAACACCGGGGAGCTGTTTTTT. Amino acids: CSVAPLTNTGELFF.